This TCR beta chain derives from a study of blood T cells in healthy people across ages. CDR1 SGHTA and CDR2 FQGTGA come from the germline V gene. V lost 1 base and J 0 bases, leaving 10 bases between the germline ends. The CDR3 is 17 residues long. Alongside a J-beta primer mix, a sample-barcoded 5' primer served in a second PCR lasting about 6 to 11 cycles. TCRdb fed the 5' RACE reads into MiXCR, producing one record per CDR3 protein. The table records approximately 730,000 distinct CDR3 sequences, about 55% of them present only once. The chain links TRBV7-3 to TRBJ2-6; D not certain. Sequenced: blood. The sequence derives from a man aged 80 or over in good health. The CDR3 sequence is CASSLIGGTSGANVLTF. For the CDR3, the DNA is TGTGCCAGCAGCTTAATAGGCGGAACCTCTGGGGCCAACGTCCTGACTTTC. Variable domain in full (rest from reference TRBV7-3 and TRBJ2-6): GAGVSQTPSNKVTEKGKYVELRCDPISGHTALYWYRQSLGQGPEFLIYFQGTGAADDSGLPNDRFFAVRPEGSVSTLKIQRTERGDSAVYLCASSLIGGTSGANVLTFGAGSRLTVL.